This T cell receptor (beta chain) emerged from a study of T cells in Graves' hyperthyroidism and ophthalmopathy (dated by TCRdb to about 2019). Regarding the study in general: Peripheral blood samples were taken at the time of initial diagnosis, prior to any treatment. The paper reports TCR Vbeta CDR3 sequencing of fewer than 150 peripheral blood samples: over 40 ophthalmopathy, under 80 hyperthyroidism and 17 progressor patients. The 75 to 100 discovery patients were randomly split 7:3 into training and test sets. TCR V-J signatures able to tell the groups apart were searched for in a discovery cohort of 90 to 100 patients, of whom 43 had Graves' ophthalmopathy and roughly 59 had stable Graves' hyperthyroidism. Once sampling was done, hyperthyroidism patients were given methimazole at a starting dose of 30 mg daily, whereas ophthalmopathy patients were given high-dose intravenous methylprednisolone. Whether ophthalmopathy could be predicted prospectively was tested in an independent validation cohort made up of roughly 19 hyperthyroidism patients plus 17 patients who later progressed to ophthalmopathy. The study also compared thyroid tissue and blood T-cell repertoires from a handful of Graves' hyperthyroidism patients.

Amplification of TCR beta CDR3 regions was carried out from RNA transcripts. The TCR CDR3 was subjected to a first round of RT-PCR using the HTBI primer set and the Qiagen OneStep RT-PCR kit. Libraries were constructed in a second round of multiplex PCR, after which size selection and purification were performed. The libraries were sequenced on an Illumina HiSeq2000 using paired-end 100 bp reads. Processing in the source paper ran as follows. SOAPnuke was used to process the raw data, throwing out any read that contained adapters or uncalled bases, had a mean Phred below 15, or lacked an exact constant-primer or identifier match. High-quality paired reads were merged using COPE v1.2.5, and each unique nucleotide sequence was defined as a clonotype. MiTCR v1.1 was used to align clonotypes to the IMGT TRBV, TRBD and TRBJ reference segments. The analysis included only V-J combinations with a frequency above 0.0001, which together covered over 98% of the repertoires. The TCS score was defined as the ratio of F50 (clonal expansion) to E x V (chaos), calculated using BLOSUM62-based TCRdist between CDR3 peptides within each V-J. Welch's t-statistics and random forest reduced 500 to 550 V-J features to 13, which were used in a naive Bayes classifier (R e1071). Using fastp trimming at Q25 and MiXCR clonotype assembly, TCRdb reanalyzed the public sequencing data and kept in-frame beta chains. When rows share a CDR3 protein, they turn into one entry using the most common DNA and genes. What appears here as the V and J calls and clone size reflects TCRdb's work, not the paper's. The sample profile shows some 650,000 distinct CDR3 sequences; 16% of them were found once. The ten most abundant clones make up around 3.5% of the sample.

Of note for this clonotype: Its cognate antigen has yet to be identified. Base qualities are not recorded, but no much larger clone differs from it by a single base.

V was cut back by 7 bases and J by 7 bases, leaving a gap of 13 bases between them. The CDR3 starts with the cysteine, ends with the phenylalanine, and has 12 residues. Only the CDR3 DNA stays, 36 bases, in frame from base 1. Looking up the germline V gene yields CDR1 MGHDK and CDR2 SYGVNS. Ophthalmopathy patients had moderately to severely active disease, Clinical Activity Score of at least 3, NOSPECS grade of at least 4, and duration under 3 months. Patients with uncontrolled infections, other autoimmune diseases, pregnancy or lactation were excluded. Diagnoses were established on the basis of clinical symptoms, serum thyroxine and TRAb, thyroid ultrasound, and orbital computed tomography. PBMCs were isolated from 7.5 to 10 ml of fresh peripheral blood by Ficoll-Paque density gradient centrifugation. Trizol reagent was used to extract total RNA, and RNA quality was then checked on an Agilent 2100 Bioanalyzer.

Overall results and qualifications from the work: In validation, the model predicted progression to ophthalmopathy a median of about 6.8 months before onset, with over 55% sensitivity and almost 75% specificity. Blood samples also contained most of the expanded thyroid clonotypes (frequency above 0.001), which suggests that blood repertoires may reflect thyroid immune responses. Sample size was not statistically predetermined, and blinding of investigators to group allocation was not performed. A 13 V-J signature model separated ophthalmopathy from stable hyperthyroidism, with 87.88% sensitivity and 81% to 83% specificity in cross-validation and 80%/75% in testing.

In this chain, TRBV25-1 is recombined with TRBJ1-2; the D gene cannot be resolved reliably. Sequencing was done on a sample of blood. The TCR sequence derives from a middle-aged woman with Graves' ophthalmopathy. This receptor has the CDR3 CASTGPRGGYTF. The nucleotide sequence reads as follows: TGTGCCAGCACCGGACCCCGGGGTGGCTACACCTTC.